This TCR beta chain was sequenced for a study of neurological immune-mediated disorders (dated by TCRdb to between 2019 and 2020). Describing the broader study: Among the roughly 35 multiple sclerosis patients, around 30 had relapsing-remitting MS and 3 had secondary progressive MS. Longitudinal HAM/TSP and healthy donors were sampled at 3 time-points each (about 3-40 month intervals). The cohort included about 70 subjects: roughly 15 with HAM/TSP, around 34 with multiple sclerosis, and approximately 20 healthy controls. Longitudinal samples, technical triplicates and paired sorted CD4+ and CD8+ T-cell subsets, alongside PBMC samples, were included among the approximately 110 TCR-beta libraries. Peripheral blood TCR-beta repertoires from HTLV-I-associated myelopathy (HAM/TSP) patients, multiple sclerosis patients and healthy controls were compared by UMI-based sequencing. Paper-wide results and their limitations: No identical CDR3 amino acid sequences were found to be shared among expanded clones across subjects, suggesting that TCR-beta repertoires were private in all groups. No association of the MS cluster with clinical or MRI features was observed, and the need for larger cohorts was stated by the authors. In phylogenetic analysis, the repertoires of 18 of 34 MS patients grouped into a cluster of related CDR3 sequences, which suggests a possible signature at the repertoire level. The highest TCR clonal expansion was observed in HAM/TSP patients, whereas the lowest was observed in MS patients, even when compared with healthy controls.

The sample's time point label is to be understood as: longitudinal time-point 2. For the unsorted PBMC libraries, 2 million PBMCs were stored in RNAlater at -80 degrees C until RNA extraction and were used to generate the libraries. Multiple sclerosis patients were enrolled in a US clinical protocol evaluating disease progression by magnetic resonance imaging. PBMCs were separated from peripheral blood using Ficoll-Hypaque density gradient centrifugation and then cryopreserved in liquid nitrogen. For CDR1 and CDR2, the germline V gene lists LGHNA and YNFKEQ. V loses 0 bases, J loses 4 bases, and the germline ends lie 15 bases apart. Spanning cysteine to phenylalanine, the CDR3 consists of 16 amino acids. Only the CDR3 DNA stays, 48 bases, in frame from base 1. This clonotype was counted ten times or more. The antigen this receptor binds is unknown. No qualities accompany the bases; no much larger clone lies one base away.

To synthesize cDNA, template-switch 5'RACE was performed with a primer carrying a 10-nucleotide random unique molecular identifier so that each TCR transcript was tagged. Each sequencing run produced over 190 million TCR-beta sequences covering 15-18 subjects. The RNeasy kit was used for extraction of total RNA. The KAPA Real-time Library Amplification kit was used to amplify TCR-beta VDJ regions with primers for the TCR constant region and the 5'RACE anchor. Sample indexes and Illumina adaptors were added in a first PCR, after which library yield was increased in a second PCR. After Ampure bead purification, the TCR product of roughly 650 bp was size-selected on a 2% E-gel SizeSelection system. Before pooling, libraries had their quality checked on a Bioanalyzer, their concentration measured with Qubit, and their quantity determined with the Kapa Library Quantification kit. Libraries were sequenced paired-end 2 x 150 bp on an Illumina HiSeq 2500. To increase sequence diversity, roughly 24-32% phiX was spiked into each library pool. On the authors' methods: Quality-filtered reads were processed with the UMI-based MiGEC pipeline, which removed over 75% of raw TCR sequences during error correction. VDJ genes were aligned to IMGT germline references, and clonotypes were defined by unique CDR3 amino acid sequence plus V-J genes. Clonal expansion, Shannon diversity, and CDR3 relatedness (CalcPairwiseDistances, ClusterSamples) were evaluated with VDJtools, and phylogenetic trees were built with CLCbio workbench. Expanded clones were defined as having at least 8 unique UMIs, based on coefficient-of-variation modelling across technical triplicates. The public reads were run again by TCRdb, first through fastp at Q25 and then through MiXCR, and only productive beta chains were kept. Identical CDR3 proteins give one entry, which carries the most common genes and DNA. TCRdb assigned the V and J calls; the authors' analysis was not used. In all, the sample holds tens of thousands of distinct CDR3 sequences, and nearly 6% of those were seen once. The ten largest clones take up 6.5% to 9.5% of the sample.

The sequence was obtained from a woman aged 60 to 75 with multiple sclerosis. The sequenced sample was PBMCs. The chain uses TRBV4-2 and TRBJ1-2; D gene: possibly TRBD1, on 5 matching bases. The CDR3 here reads CASSQEPTGTGYGYTF. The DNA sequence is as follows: TGTGCCAGCAGCCAAGAGCCCACCGGGACCGGCTATGGCTACACCTTC.